A single sample is the source of the 32 T cell receptor beta chains below, sequenced in a study of control samples from healthy donors and cancer patients. The assay was immunoSEQ multiplex PCR, and TCRdb's table has in-frame clones only and misses some. The sample contains 80,000 or so clones, 90% to 95% of which appear only once. The specimen was blood. The receptors originated from a woman aged 40 to 50 in good health.

The rearrangement links TRBV27 to TRBJ2-1, with unresolved D. V was cut by 5 bases and J by 5 bases, with 13 bases left in between. CDR1 and CDR2 (germline): MNHEY, SMNVEV (reference sequence). CDR3 size: 14 residues. This CDR3 is CASSLVATHNEQFF. The CDR3 coding sequence is TGTGCCAGCAGTCTCGTAGCAACCCACAATGAGCAGTTCTTC.

This CDR3 is CASSIPRQGLGEQYF. The CDR3 DNA follows: TGTGCCAGTAGTATCCCCCGACAGGGTCTGGGGGAGCAGTACTTC. This rearrangement joins TRBV19 to TRBJ2-7, with 7 bases fitting TRBD1. This CDR3 contains 15 residues. The junction had 12 bases not matched to a gene; V was cut back by 3 bases and J by 7 bases. CDR1 and CDR2 (germline): LNHDA, SQIVND (reference sequence).

The V call is TRBV5-1, the J call TRBJ1-4; 7 bases map to TRBD1. In germline, CDR1 is SGHRS, CDR2 YFSETQ. V was clipped by 0 bases and J by 5 bases; unmatched bases: 4. The length of the CDR3 is 15 residues. CDR3 protein: CASSLEGQSNEKLFF. CDR3 DNA: TGCGCCAGCAGCTTGGAGGGACAGTCAAATGAAAAACTGTTTTTT.

The V call is TRBV30, the J call TRBJ2-7; possible D gene TRBD1, 5 bases. The CDR3 contains 12 residues. Trimming stripped 2 bases from V and 4 bases from J, with 9 bases between. Germline V gives CDR1 GTSNPN, CDR2 SVGIG (reference sequence). The CDR3 region is CAWSYTGYEQYF. The DNA for the CDR3 is TGTGCCTGGAGTTACACAGGTTACGAGCAGTACTTC.

This clone has just one count. The chain recombines TRBV5-1 with TRBJ1-2, with TRBD1 identical over 12 bases. The germline V gene has CDR1 SGHRS and CDR2 YFSETQ. The V gene end was trimmed by 4 bases and the J gene end by 5 bases; junction bases not matched to a gene: 6. This CDR3 has 15 residues. The CDR3 loop is CASSRGQGASYGYTF. The CDR3 DNA reads as TGCGCCAGCAGCCGGGGACAGGGGGCATCGTATGGCTACACCTTC.

The chain is built from TRBV28 and TRBJ1-5, with 8 bases matching TRBD1. Germline-derived CDR1 and CDR2 are MDHEN and SYDVKM. The CDR3 is 15 amino acids. Losses at the gene ends were 5 bases for V and 7 bases for J; bases not matched to a gene: 10. In DNA, the CDR3 is TGTGCCAGCAGTCCCGACAGGGGAGGGCGGCAGCCCCAGCATTTT. Translation gives CASSPDRGGRQPQHF.

The V and J genes are TRBV7-9 and TRBJ2-1; TRBD1 agrees at 10 bases. V trimming: 7 bases; J trimming: 3 bases; junction bases outside the gene matches: 9. In germline, CDR1 is SEHNR, CDR2 FQNEAQ (reference sequence). The CDR3 covers 16 residues. The CDR3 region is CASNLPGQGDYNEQFF. As DNA, the CDR3 is TGTGCCAGCAACCTTCCAGGACAGGGGGACTACAATGAGCAGTTCTTC.

The chain joins TRBV11-2 to TRBJ1-1, with D tentatively TRBD1 (5 bases). There are 15 residues in the CDR3. CDR1 is SGHAT and CDR2 is FQNNGV in the germline V gene. The V gene lost 5 bases and the J gene lost 6 bases, with 19 bases spanning the gap. For the CDR3, the DNA is TGTGCCAGCAGCGAAAACAGGCTTGGTATCCCTGAAGCTTTCTTT. Protein sequence: CASSENRLGIPEAFF.

This chain connects TRBV5-5 to TRBJ1-1; D unclear. V lost 0 bases and J 7 bases, leaving 4 bases between the germline ends. This CDR3 contains 11 residues. Germline-derived CDR1 and CDR2 are SGHKS and YYEKEE (reference sequence). In DNA form, the CDR3 reads TGTGCCAGCAGCTTGGCCTATGAAGCTTTCTTT. Translated: CASSLAYEAFF.

The rearrangement uses TRBV29-1 and TRBJ2-7; 8 bases line up with TRBD1. CDR1 SQVTM and CDR2 ANQGSEA come from the germline V gene. The CDR3 consists of 13 residues. Losses at the gene ends were 3 bases for V and 4 bases for J; bases not matched to a gene: 5. As DNA, the CDR3 is TGCAGCGTTGATGCAGGGGGCACTTACGAGCAGTACTTC. Its protein product is CSVDAGGTYEQYF.

Here the CDR3 reads CASSWENGGKLETQYF. The DNA for the CDR3 is TGTGCCAGCAGTTGGGAAAACGGGGGGAAGCTAGAGACCCAGTACTTC. V and J are TRBV28 and TRBJ2-5; 7 positions agree with TRBD2. The CDR3 extends over 16 amino acids. J was trimmed by 4 bases and V by 4 bases; bases with no gene match: 12. Germline lookup yields CDR1 MDHEN and CDR2 SYDVKM.

This chain connects TRBV2 to TRBJ2-7, with 8 bases identical to TRBD1. J gave up 5 bases and V 8 bases, and 5 bases lay outside the gene matches. In germline, CDR1 is SNHLY, CDR2 FYNNEI. CDR3 length: 12 amino acids. Written as DNA, the CDR3 is TGTGCCAGCGTGGGACAGGCGGACGAGCAGTACTTC. Translation: CASVGQADEQYF.

This CDR3 is CASSYSSARNSPLHF. Written as DNA, the CDR3 is TGTGCCAGCAGTTACTCGTCGGCAAGGAATTCACCCCTCCACTTT. The chain employs TRBV6-5 and TRBJ1-6; D unresolved. Germline lookup yields CDR1 MNHEY and CDR2 SVGAGI. The CDR3 runs to 15 residues. Trimming removed 0 bases from V and 7 bases from J, with 10 bases in between.

V and J are TRBV25-1 and TRBJ1-4; 7 positions match TRBD1. The V and J ends lost 4 bases and 14 bases, in that order; junction bases with no gene match: 13. Germline loops: CDR1 MGHDK, CDR2 SYGVNS. The CDR3 is 14 residues long. Here the CDR3 reads CASSAGQLAPRLFF. CDR3 bases: TGTGCCAGCAGTGCGGGACAGCTCGCACCTCGCCTGTTTTTT.

The chain uses TRBV29-1 and TRBJ1-2; D perhaps matches TRBD1 (5 bases). V lost 6 bases and J lost 2, with 13 bases in between. The CDR3 is 13 residues long. CDR1 is SQVTM, CDR2 ANQGSEA, per germline. The CDR3 here is CSVARGGNYGYTF. The CDR3 DNA sequence: TGCAGCGTCGCTAGGGGAGGCAACTATGGCTACACCTTC.

The chain employs TRBV29-1 and TRBJ2-2; unclear D gene. The CDR3 runs to 11 residues. V dropped 3 bases and J dropped 9 bases, with 8 bases sitting between them. Germline V lookup: CDR1 SQVTM, CDR2 ANQGSEA. Here the CDR3 reads CSVDRTRELFF. In DNA, the CDR3 is TGCAGCGTTGATCGGACCCGGGAGCTGTTTTTT.

The chain uses TRBV4-1 and TRBJ2-7; D gene uncertain. The V end lost 8 bases, the J end lost 3 bases, and 20 bases lay between the germline ends. There are 15 residues in the CDR3. Germline CDR1 is MGHRA and CDR2 is YSYEKL. For the CDR3, the DNA is TGCGCCAGCGAATACTACCTCGGCGTTCTCTACGAGCAGTACTTC. It is translated as CASEYYLGVLYEQYF.

The genes are TRBV2 and TRBJ2-7; 7 bases fit TRBD1. The CDR3 runs to 14 residues. Germline CDR1 reads SNHLY; CDR2 reads FYNNEI. After removal of 3 bases from V and 2 bases from J, the junction contained 4 bases not matched to a gene. CDR3 nucleotide sequence: TGTGCCAGCAGTGATTTGACAGGGACCTACGAGCAGTACTTC. Translation: CASSDLTGTYEQYF.

This clone appeared a single time. CDR3 protein: CASSSWTGGADGYTF. CDR3 coding DNA: TGTGCCAGCAGCTCATGGACAGGGGGCGCGGATGGCTACACCTTC. This chain links TRBV5-8 with TRBJ1-2, with 11 positions matching TRBD1. CDR1 SGHTS and CDR2 YDEGEE come from the germline V gene. The CDR3 has 15 residues. V was pared by 3 bases and J by 6 bases, with 7 bases of the junction left unmatched.

The V gene is TRBV5-5, the J gene TRBJ2-1; D not resolved. This CDR3 is 13 amino acids long. In germline, CDR1 is SGHKS, CDR2 YYEKEE (reference sequence). The V end lost 1 base, the J end lost 5 bases, and 7 bases lay between the germline ends. CDR3 sequence: CASSLPVDNEQFF. CDR3 in DNA: TGTGCCAGCAGCTTGCCGGTCGACAATGAGCAGTTCTTC.

The CDR3 is CASSQEVGGAYEQFF. The CDR3 region has the DNA TGTGCCAGCAGCCAAGAGGTCGGGGGGGCCTATGAGCAGTTCTTC. This chain uses TRBV4-2 with TRBJ2-1; 8 bases agree with TRBD2. With 0 bases clipped from V and 8 bases from J, the junction kept 6 bases outside the gene matches. There are 15 residues in the CDR3. Germline V CDR1 and CDR2: LGHNA, YNFKEQ.

The CDR3 loop is CASTYGAEGYEQYF. The CDR3 nucleotides read TGCGCCAGCACCTACGGGGCCGAGGGCTACGAGCAGTACTTC. The chain joins TRBV5-1 to TRBJ2-7; D is perhaps TRBD1 or TRBD2 (5 bases each). The CDR3 loop spans 14 amino acids. V lost 6 bases to trimming and J lost 3 bases, with 16 bases between them. The germline CDR1 and CDR2 sequences are SGHRS and YFSETQ.

The V gene is TRBV18, the J gene TRBJ2-7; 8 bases agree with TRBD1. V was clipped by 3 bases and J by 3 bases; unmatched bases: 7. The CDR3 sequence is 15 residues long. From germline, CDR1 is KGHSH and CDR2 LQKENI. The CDR3 DNA follows: TGTGCCAGCTCACCCCCGGGCAGGGGGCACTACGAGCAGTACTTC. Protein: CASSPPGRGHYEQYF. Together with reference TRBV18 and TRBJ2-7, the CDR3 gives the full variable domain: NAGVMQNPRHLVRRRGQEARLRCSPMKGHSHVYWYRQLPEEGLKFMVYLQKENIIDESGMPKERFSAEFPKEGPSILRIQQVVRGDSAAYFCASSPPGRGHYEQYFGPGTRLTVT.

The chain links TRBV5-6 to TRBJ2-3; D not resolved. Trimming removed 0 bases from V and 4 bases from J, with 12 bases in between. The germline V gene has CDR1 SGHDT and CDR2 YYEEEE. The CDR3 extends over 15 amino acids. CDR3 residues: CASSLVSSFADTQYF. In DNA form, the CDR3 reads TGTGCCAGCAGCTTGGTCAGTAGCTTCGCAGATACGCAGTATTTT.

This clone was observed a few times. The chain uses TRBV19 and TRBJ1-4, with D unclear. Trimming removed 4 bases at V and 7 bases at J, with 16 bases between. The germline V gene has CDR1 LNHDA and CDR2 SQIVND (reference sequence). The CDR3 covers 15 residues. CDR3 protein: CASSNVGRGLEKLFF. The CDR3 DNA sequence: TGTGCCAGTAGTAATGTGGGGAGAGGTCTTGAAAAACTGTTTTTT.

This chain links TRBV27 with TRBJ2-7, with a tentative D call TRBD1 (6 bases). The germline V gene has CDR1 MNHEY and CDR2 SMNVEV (reference sequence). The CDR3 loop spans 17 amino acids. The V end was cut by 0 bases, the J end by 0 bases, with 15 bases between. The CDR3 loop reads CASSLSGAIFSSYEQYF. DNA of the CDR3: TGTGCCAGCAGTTTATCGGGGGCGATTTTCAGCTCCTACGAGCAGTACTTC.

This chain uses TRBV5-1 with TRBJ1-2, with 8 bases lining up with TRBD1. Losses at the gene ends were 0 bases for V and 6 bases for J; bases not matched to a gene: 10. The length of the CDR3 is 16 residues. Germline lookup yields CDR1 SGHRS and CDR2 YFSETQ. CDR3 sequence: CASSLGLGTGVDGYTF. CDR3 DNA: TGCGCCAGCAGCTTGGGTCTAGGGACAGGCGTTGATGGCTACACCTTC.

V and J are TRBV27 and TRBJ2-6; weak D call: TRBD2 (5 bases). With 3 bases removed from V and 0 bases from J, the gap between germline ends came to 12 bases. Germline V lookup: CDR1 MNHEY, CDR2 SMNVEV (reference sequence). The CDR3 loop spans 17 amino acids. The CDR3 protein is CASSLRAADSGANVLTF. The CDR3 DNA is TGTGCCAGCAGTTTGAGGGCGGCAGACTCTGGGGCCAACGTCCTGACTTTC.

The genes are TRBV28 and TRBJ1-1, with TRBD1 matching 7 bases. Germline-derived CDR1 and CDR2 are MDHEN and SYDVKM. The CDR3 has 14 amino acids. The V segment lost 6 bases and the J segment 3 bases; nucleotides outside the gene matches: 7. CDR3 amino acids: CASRRQGIYTEAFF. The CDR3 nucleotides are TGTGCCAGCAGGAGACAGGGTATATACACTGAAGCTTTCTTT.

This sequence joins TRBV7-9 and TRBJ1-2; D is undetermined. The CDR3 is made up of 16 amino acids. Trimming removed 4 bases from V and 4 bases from J, with 19 bases in between. CDR1 is SEHNR and CDR2 is FQNEAQ in the germline V gene (reference sequence). Here the CDR3 reads CASSSSNSQQSYGYTF. Written as DNA, the CDR3 is TGTGCCAGCAGCTCCAGCAATAGCCAGCAAAGCTATGGCTACACCTTC.

This chain uses TRBV2 with TRBJ1-2; 11 bases are a match to TRBD1. With 6 bases clipped from V and 6 bases from J, the junction kept 3 bases outside the gene matches. Looked up from germline, CDR1 is SNHLY and CDR2 is FYNNEI. The CDR3 contains 13 residues. CDR3 residues: CASSQGQGDGYTF. CDR3 in DNA: TGTGCCAGCAGCCAGGGACAGGGGGATGGCTACACCTTC.

The chain links TRBV3-1 (or the pseudogene TRBV3-2) to TRBJ2-1, with D tentatively TRBD1 (5 bases). Germline values: CDR1 LGHDT, CDR2 YNNKEL (reference sequence). Trimming cost V 7 bases and J 2 bases, with 9 bases left between them. The CDR3 is 13 amino acids. DNA of the CDR3: TGTGCCAGCACCGCGACAGCCTACAATGAGCAGTTCTTC. Translated: CASTATAYNEQFF.